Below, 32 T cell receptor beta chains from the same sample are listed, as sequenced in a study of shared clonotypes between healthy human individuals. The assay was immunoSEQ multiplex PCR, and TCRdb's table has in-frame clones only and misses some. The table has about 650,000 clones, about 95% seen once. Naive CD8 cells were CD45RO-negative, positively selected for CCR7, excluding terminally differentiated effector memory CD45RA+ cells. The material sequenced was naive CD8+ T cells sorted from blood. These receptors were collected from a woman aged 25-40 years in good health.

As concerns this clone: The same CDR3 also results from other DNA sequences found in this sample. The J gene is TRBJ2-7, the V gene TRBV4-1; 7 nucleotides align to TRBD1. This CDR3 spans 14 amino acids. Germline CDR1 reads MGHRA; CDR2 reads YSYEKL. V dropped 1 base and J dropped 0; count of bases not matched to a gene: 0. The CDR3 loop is CASSQGDSSYEQYF. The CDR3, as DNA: TGCGCCAGCAGCCAAGGGGACAGCTCCTACGAGCAGTACTTC.

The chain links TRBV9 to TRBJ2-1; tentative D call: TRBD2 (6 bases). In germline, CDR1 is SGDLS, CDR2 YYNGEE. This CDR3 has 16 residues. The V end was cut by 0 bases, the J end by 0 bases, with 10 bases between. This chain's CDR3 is CASSVAEGNSYNEQFF. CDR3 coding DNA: TGTGCCAGCAGCGTAGCGGAGGGGAACTCCTACAATGAGCAGTTCTTC.

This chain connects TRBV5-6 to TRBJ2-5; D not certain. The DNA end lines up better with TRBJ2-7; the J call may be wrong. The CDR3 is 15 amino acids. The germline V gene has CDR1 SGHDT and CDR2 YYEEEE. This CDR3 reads CASTIYSALPYEQYF. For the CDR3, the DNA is TGTGCCAGCACCATTTATTCGGCCCTACCCTACGAGCAGTACTTC.

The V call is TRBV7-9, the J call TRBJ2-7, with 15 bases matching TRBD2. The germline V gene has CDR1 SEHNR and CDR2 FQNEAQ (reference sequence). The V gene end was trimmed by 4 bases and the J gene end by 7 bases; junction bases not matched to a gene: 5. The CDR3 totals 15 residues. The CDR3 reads CASSSGLAGGQEQYF. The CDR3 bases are TGTGCCAGCAGCTCCGGACTAGCGGGAGGGCAGGAGCAGTACTTC.

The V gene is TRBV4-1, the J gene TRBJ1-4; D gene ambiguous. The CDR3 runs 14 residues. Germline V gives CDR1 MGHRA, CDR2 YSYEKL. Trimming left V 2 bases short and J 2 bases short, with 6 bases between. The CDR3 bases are TGCGCCAGCAGCCAACATGAGACTAATGAAAAACTGTTTTTT. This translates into CASSQHETNEKLFF.

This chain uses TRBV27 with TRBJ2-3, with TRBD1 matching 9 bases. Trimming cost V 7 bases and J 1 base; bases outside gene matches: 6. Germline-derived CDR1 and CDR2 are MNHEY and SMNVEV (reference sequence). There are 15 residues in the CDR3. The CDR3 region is CASNKRQGGTDTQYF. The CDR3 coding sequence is TGTGCCAGCAACAAACGACAGGGGGGCACAGATACGCAGTATTTT.

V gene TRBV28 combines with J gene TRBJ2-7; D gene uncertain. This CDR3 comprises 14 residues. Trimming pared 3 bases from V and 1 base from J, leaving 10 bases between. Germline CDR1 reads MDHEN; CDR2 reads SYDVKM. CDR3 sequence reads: CASSFTDMSYEQYF. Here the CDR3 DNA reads TGTGCCAGCAGTTTTACGGATATGTCCTACGAGCAGTACTTC.

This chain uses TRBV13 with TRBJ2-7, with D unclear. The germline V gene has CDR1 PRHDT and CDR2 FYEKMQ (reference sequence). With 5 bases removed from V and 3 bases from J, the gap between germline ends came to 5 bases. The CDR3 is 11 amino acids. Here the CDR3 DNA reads TGTGCCAGCAGCAAAGACTACGAGCAGTACTTC. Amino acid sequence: CASSKDYEQYF.

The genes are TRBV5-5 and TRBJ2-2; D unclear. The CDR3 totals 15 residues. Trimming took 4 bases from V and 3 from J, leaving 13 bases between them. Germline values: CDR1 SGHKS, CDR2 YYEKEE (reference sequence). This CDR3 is CASSIMTYHTGELFF. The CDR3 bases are TGTGCCAGCAGCATAATGACCTATCACACCGGGGAGCTGTTTTTT. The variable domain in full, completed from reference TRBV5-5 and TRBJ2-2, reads DAGVTQSPTHLIKTRGQQVTLRCSPISGHKSVSWYQQVLGQGPQFIFQYYEKEERGRGNFPDRFSARQFPNYSSELNVNALLLGDSALYLCASSIMTYHTGELFFGEGSRLTVL.

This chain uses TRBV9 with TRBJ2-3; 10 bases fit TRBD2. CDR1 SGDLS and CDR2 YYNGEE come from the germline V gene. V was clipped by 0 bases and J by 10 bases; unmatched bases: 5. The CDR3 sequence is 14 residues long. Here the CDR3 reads CASSVGTSGPPQYF. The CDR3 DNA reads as TGTGCCAGCAGCGTAGGGACTAGCGGACCCCCGCAGTATTTT.

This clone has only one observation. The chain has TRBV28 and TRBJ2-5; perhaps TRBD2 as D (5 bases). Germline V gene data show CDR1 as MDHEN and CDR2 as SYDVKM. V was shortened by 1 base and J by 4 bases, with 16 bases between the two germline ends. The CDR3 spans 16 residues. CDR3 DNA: TGTGCCAGCAGTTTATACCCGGGAATGAGAGGAGAGACCCAGTACTTC. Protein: CASSLYPGMRGETQYF.

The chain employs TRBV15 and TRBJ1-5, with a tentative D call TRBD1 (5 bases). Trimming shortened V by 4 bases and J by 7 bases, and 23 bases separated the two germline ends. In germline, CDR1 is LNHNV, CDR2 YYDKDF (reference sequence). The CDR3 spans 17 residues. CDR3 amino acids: CATSKAGGRDFYQPQHF. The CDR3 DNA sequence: TGTGCCACCAGCAAGGCGGGTGGAAGGGACTTTTACCAGCCCCAGCATTTT. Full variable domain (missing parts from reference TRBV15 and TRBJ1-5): DAMVIQNPRYQVTQFGKPVTLSCSQTLNHNVMYWYQQKSSQAPKLLFHYYDKDFNNEADTPDNFQSRRPNTSFCFLDIRSPGLGDTAMYLCATSKAGGRDFYQPQHFGDGTRLSIL.

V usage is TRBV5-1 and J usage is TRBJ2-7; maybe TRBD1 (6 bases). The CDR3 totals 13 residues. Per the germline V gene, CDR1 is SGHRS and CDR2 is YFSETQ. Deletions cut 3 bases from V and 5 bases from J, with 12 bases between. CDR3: CASSSTGFHEQYF. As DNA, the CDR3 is TGCGCCAGCAGCTCTACAGGGTTCCACGAGCAGTACTTC. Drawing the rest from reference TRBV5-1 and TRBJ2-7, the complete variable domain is KAGVTQTPRYLIKTRGQQVTLSCSPISGHRSVSWYQQTPGQGLQFLFEYFSETQRNKGNFPGRFSGRQFSNSRSEMNVSTLELGDSALYLCASSSTGFHEQYFGPGTRLTVT.

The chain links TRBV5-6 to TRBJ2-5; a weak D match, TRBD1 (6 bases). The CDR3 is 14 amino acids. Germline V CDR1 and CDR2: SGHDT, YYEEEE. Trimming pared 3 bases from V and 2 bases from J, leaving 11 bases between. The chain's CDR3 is CASSWTDSQETQYF. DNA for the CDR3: TGTGCCAGCAGCTGGACAGATTCTCAAGAGACCCAGTACTTC.

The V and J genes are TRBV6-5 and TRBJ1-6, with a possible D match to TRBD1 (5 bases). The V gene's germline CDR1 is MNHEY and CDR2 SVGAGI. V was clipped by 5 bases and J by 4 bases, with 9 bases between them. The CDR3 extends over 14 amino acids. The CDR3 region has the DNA TGTGCCAGCAGTAACCCAGGGTATAATTCACCCCTCCACTTT. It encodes CASSNPGYNSPLHF.

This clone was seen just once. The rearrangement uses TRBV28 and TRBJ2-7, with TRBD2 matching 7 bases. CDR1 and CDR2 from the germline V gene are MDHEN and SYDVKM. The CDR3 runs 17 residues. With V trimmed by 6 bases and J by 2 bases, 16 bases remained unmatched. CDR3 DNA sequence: TGTGCCAGCAGCTTTCCGCCAATAGCTAGCGGAACCTACGAGCAGTACTTC. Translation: CASSFPPIASGTYEQYF.

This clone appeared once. CDR3 in amino acids: CASSEGTDSTDTQYF. CDR3 sequence (DNA): TGTGCCAGCAGCGAGGGGACAGACAGCACAGATACGCAGTATTTT. The gene calls are TRBV6-1 and TRBJ2-3; 7 bases fit TRBD1. V lost 6 bases to trimming and J lost 0 bases; unmatched junction nucleotides: 6. CDR1 is MNHNS, CDR2 SASEGT, per germline. The CDR3 covers 15 residues.

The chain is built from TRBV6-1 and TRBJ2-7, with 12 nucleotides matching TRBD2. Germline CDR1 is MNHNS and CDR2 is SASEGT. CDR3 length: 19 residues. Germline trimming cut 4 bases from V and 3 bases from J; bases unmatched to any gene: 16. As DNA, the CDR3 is TGTGCCAGCAGTGCTCCCCCTCTAGCGGGAGGGCCCGGGGGCTACGAGCAGTACTTC. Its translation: CASSAPPLAGGPGGYEQYF.

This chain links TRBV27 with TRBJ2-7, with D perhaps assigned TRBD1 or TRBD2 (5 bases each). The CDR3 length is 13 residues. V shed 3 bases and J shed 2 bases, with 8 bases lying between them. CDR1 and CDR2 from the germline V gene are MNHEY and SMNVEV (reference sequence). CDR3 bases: TGTGCCAGCAGTTTCAGGGAGACCTACGAGCAGTACTTC. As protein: CASSFRETYEQYF.

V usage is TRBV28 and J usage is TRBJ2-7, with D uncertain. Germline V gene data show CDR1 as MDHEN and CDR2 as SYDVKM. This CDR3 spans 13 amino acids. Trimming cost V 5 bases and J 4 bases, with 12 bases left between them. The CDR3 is CASSQAGSYEQYF. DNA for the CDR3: TGTGCCAGCAGTCAGGCTGGGTCTTACGAGCAGTACTTC.

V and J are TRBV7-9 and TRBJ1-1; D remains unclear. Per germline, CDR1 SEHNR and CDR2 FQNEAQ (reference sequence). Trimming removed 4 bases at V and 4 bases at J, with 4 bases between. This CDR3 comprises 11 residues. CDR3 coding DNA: TGTGCCAGCAGCTATTCCACTGAAGCTTTCTTT. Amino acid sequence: CASSYSTEAFF.

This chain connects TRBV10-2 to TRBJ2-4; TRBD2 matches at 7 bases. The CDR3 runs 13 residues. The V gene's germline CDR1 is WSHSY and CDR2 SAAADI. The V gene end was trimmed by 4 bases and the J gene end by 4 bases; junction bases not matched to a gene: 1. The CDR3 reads CASSASGKNIQYF. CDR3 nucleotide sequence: TGCGCCAGCAGTGCTAGCGGTAAAAACATTCAGTACTTC.

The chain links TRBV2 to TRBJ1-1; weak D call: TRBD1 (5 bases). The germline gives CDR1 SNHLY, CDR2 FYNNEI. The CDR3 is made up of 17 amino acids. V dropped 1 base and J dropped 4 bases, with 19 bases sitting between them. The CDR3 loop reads CASSEEAGWEEGTEAFF. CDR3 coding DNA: TGTGCCAGCAGTGAAGAGGCAGGGTGGGAGGAGGGCACTGAAGCTTTCTTT.

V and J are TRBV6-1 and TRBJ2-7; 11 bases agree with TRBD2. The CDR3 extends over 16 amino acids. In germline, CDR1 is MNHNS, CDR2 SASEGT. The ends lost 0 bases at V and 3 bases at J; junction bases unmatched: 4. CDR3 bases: TGTGCCAGCAGTGAAGCCGGGACTAGCGGATTCTACGAGCAGTACTTC. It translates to CASSEAGTSGFYEQYF.

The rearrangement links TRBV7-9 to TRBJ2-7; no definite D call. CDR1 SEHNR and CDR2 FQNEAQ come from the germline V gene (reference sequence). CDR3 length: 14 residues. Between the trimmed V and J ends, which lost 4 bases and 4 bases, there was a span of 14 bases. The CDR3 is CASSSPTVPYEQYF. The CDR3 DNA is TGTGCCAGCAGCTCTCCGACTGTTCCGTACGAGCAGTACTTC. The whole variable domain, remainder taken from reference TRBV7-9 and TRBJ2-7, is DTGVSQNPRHKITKRGQNVTFRCDPISEHNRLYWYRQTLGQGPEFLTYFQNEAQLEKSRLLSDRFSAERPKGSFSTLEIQRTEQGDSAMYLCASSSPTVPYEQYFGPGTRLTVT.

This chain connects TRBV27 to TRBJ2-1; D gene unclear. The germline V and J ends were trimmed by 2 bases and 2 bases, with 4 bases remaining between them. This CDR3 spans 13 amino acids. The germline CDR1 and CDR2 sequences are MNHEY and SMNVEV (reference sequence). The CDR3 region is CASSLNPYNEQFF. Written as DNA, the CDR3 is TGTGCCAGCAGTTTAAACCCCTACAATGAGCAGTTCTTC.

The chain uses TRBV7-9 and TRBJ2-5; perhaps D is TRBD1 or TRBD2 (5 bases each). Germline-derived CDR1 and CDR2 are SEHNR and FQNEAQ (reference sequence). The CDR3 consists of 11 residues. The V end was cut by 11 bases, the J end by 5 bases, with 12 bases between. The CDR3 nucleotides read TGTGCCGCCGGGACGGGGGAGACCCAGTACTTC. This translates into CAAGTGETQYF.

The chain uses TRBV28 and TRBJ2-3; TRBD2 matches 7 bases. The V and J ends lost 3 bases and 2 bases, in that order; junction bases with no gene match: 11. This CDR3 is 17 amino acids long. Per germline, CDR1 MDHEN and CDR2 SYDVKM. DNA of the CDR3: TGTGCCAGCAGTTTCGTAGCCACCGGGACTACCACAGATACGCAGTATTTT. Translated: CASSFVATGTTTDTQYF.

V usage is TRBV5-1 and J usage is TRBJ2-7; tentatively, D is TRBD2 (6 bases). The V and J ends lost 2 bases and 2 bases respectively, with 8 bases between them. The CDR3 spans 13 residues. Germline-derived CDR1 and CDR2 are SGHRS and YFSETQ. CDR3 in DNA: TGCGCCAGCAGCTTCCGGGAGCCCTACGAGCAGTACTTC. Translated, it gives CASSFREPYEQYF.

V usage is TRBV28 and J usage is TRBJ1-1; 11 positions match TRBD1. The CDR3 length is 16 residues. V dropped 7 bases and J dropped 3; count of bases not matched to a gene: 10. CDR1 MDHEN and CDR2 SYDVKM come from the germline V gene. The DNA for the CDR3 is TGTGCCAGCATAGCAGTTGGGACAGGGGGTTACACTGAAGCTTTCTTT. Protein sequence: CASIAVGTGGYTEAFF.

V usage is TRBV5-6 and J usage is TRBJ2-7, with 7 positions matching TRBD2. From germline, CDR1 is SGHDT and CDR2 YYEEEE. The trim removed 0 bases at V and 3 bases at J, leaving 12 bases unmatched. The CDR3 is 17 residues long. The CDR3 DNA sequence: TGTGCCAGCAGCTTGGCCGGTGCTAGCGGACCATACTACGAGCAGTACTTC. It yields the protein CASSLAGASGPYYEQYF.

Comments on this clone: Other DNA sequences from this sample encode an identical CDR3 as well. The CDR3 nucleotides read TGTGCCAGCAGTTTCGCAGGGTCACGAGAGCAGTACTTC. It is translated as CASSFAGSREQYF. The chain carries TRBV27 and TRBJ2-7; D may be TRBD1 (5 bases). V shed 3 bases and J shed 7 bases, with 13 bases lying between them. CDR3 length equals 13 residues. In germline, CDR1 is MNHEY, CDR2 SMNVEV (reference sequence).